Presented here are 21 T cell receptor beta chains from one specimen sequenced in a study of shared clonotypes between healthy human individuals. Libraries were prepared by immunoSEQ multiplex PCR; TCRdb keeps only in-frame clonotypes and omits some of them. The sample contains some 2,500,000 clones, 93% of which appear only once. Specimen: naive CD4+ T cells from PBMCs. Subset in this sample: CD45RA+ positively selected. These receptors all stem from a man between 18 and 29 years old in good health. Some clones in this sample may be carry-over from other donors' samples.

A single count supports this clone. The chain joins TRBV6-6 to TRBJ2-7, with D hard to call. There are 15 residues in the CDR3. CDR1 and CDR2 (germline): MNHNY, SVGAGI (reference sequence). Trimming left V 1 base short and J 6 bases short, with 16 bases between. The CDR3 bases are TGTGCCAGCAGTTACTTCGGTTACGGGCCCGGCGAGCAGTACTTC. Translated: CASSYFGYGPGEQYF.

This clone has just one count. Written as DNA, the CDR3 is TGCAGCGTTGCTACAGGGAAAACCTACGAGCAGTACTTC. Protein: CSVATGKTYEQYF. The J gene is TRBJ2-7, the V gene TRBV29-1; perhaps TRBD1 as D (6 bases). V gave up 4 bases and J gave up 2 bases, with 12 bases separating them. This CDR3 comprises 13 residues. CDR1 and CDR2 (germline): SQVTM, ANQGSEA.

A single count supports this clone. This sample also contains other DNA sequences that code for the same CDR3. This chain uses TRBV5-8 with TRBJ2-5; no clear D gene. V was pared by 5 bases and J by 5 bases, with 10 bases between. Germline loops: CDR1 SGHTS, CDR2 YDEGEE. The CDR3 has 12 amino acids. The CDR3 DNA reads TGTGCCAGCAGGTCGTCGGGTGAGACCCAGTACTTC. Amino acids: CASRSSGETQYF.

V gene TRBV30 combines with J gene TRBJ2-1; 13 nucleotides line up with TRBD2. Germline V lookup: CDR1 GTSNPN, CDR2 SVGIG (reference sequence). This CDR3 spans 15 amino acids. V was pared by 2 bases and J by 4 bases, with 2 bases of the junction left unmatched. CDR3 protein: CAWSRTSGRYNEQFF. Here the CDR3 DNA reads TGTGCCTGGAGTAGGACTAGCGGGAGATACAATGAGCAGTTCTTC.

The chain has TRBV2 and TRBJ2-4, with TRBD2 identical over 7 bases. Germline-derived CDR1 and CDR2 are SNHLY and FYNNEI. The CDR3 length is 13 residues. Trimming cost V 7 bases and J 8 bases; bases outside gene matches: 8. Here the CDR3 reads CASNRGREDIQYF. For the CDR3, the DNA is TGTGCCAGCAATCGCGGGAGAGAAGACATTCAGTACTTC.

The chain carries TRBV7-3 and TRBJ2-1, with 9 positions matching TRBD2. The germline gives CDR1 SGHTA, CDR2 FQGTGA. The V and J ends lost 5 bases and 4 bases, in that order; junction bases with no gene match: 9. The CDR3 spans 16 residues. CDR3 sequence (DNA): TGTGCCAGCAGCACAAGCGGGAGGACCTCTTACAATGAGCAGTTCTTC. Translation: CASSTSGRTSYNEQFF.

This chain joins TRBV28 and TRBJ2-5; D ambiguous. This CDR3 contains 14 residues. Between the trimmed V and J ends, which lost 6 bases and 1 base, there was a span of 12 bases. Per the germline V gene, CDR1 is MDHEN and CDR2 is SYDVKM. The CDR3 here is CASRRHGIQETQYF. The CDR3 DNA sequence: TGTGCCAGCAGGAGGCACGGAATCCAAGAGACCCAGTACTTC. The variable domain in full, completed from reference TRBV28 and TRBJ2-5, reads DVKVTQSSRYLVKRTGEKVFLECVQDMDHENMFWYRQDPGLGLRLIYFSYDVKMKEKGDIPEGYSVSREKKERFSLILESASTNQTSMYLCASRRHGIQETQYFGPGTRLLVL.

The chain has TRBV7-6 and TRBJ1-3, with unresolved D. This CDR3 region has 14 residues. Per germline, CDR1 SGHVS and CDR2 FNYEAQ. V was clipped by 2 bases and J by 4 bases, with 9 bases between them. This CDR3 reads CASSLQGGGNTIYF. The CDR3, as DNA: TGTGCCAGCAGCTTACAAGGAGGGGGAAACACCATATATTTT.

J is TRBJ2-1 and V is TRBV7-3; D is uncertain. V lost 0 bases and J 5 bases, leaving 17 bases between the germline ends. The CDR3 has 17 residues. Looked up from germline, CDR1 is SGHTA and CDR2 is FQGTGA. CDR3: CASSLTSARTTDNEQFF. The CDR3 DNA reads as TGTGCCAGCAGCTTAACATCCGCCAGGACGACGGACAATGAGCAGTTCTTC. The complete variable domain, with remaining parts taken from reference TRBV7-3 and TRBJ2-1, reads GAGVSQTPSNKVTEKGKYVELRCDPISGHTALYWYRQSLGQGPEFLIYFQGTGAADDSGLPNDRFFAVRPEGSVSTLKIQRTERGDSAVYLCASSLTSARTTDNEQFFGPGTRLTVL.

The CDR3 is CASSYRMDSYEQYF. The CDR3 bases are TGTGCCAGCAGCTACCGAATGGACTCCTACGAGCAGTACTTC. This rearrangement joins TRBV11-3 to TRBJ2-7; D remains ambiguous. Germline V gives CDR1 SGHNT, CDR2 YENEEA. V was cut by 4 bases and J by 0 bases, with 10 bases left in between. The CDR3 extends over 14 amino acids.

The chain uses TRBV7-2 and TRBJ2-3, with 7 bases that match TRBD1. Germline CDR1 and CDR2: SGHTA and FQGNSA. Trimming removed 2 bases from V and 9 bases from J; junction bases left unmatched: 5. The CDR3 has 13 residues. The CDR3 nucleotides read TGTGCCAGCAGCTTATATCGGGGACAGACGCAGTATTTT. This codes for CASSLYRGQTQYF.

The chain links TRBV11-2 to TRBJ2-7, with D possibly matching TRBD1 (5 bases). Trimming removed 6 bases at V and 11 bases at J, with 17 bases between. The V gene's germline CDR1 is SGHAT and CDR2 FQNNGV. The length of the CDR3 is 12 residues. CDR3 bases: TGTGCCAGCAGTCAACCTTTCCAACAGGAGTACTTC. It encodes CASSQPFQQEYF.

With respect to this clone: The same CDR3 also results from other DNA sequences found in this sample. The rearrangement joins TRBV28 to TRBJ2-6, with D perhaps TRBD1 (6 bases). CDR3 length: 15 amino acids. The germline V and J ends were trimmed by 5 bases and 1 base, with 9 bases remaining between them. CDR1 is MDHEN, CDR2 SYDVKM, per germline. The chain's CDR3 is CASSITGSGANVLTF. The DNA for the CDR3 is TGTGCCAGCAGTATTACAGGGTCTGGGGCCAACGTCCTGACTTTC.

Turning to this clone: At one end, the junction sequence differs from germline, possibly due to a read error. The chain couples TRBV4-1 to TRBJ2-2; 9 bases are a match to TRBD2. The CDR3 has 17 amino acids. The V gene's germline CDR1 is MGHRA and CDR2 YSYEKL. CDR3 DNA sequence: TGCGCCAGCAGTCAAGCCCGACTAGCGGTGAACACCGGGGAGCTGTTTTTT. Its translation: CASSQARLAVNTGELFF.

A remark on this clone: The same CDR3 can be traced to other DNA sequences in this sample. The CDR3: CASSLLGQGDEKLFF. The CDR3 bases are TGCGCCAGCAGCCTACTGGGACAGGGGGATGAAAAACTGTTTTTT. The chain carries TRBV5-1 and TRBJ1-4; 11 nucleotides agree with TRBD1. With V trimmed by 4 bases and J by 6 bases, 5 bases remained unmatched. CDR1 and CDR2 from the germline V gene are SGHRS and YFSETQ. The CDR3 is 15 amino acids. Complete variable domain (other parts from reference TRBV5-1 and TRBJ1-4): KAGVTQTPRYLIKTRGQQVTLSCSPISGHRSVSWYQQTPGQGLQFLFEYFSETQRNKGNFPGRFSGRQFSNSRSEMNVSTLELGDSALYLCASSLLGQGDEKLFFGSGTQLSVL.

The CDR3 sequence is CASSAQQAVGTIYF. The CDR3 nucleotides are TGTGCCAGCAGCGCCCAACAGGCGGTCGGCACCATATATTTT. The chain joins TRBV9 to TRBJ1-3; tentative D call: TRBD1 (5 bases). Germline V gene lookup returns CDR1 SGDLS and CDR2 YYNGEE. The CDR3 is made up of 14 amino acids. Trimming stripped 3 bases from V and 9 bases from J, with 16 bases between.

J is TRBJ1-1 and V is TRBV19; 7 bases are a match to TRBD1. J was trimmed by 4 bases and V by 3 bases; bases with no gene match: 8. The germline V gene encodes CDR1 LNHDA and CDR2 SQIVND (reference sequence). This CDR3 has 15 residues. CDR3 sequence reads: CASSIGRGGRTEAFF. The CDR3, as DNA: TGTGCCAGTAGTATTGGAAGAGGGGGCCGCACTGAAGCTTTCTTT.

This clone occurred once. The gene calls are TRBV27 and TRBJ2-7; maybe TRBD1 (6 bases). This CDR3 has 15 residues. With 6 bases removed from V and 2 bases from J, the gap between germline ends came to 17 bases. The germline V gene has CDR1 MNHEY and CDR2 SMNVEV (reference sequence). Here the CDR3 reads CASRPTGHMTYEQYF. CDR3 nucleotides: TGTGCCAGCAGGCCGACGGGACACATGACCTACGAGCAGTACTTC.

The chain links TRBV4-2 to TRBJ1-2; perhaps TRBD1 as D (5 bases). V lost 4 bases and J 3 bases, leaving 15 bases between the germline ends. Germline V gene sequence: CDR1 LGHNA, CDR2 YNFKEQ. The CDR3 is 15 residues long. The CDR3 spells CASSRGMGVDYGYTF. The CDR3 DNA is TGTGCCAGCAGCCGAGGAATGGGGGTAGACTATGGCTACACCTTC.

The chain carries TRBV5-6 and TRBJ1-4; D is possibly TRBD1 (5 bases). The CDR3 covers 15 residues. Germline loops: CDR1 SGHDT, CDR2 YYEEEE. Trimming removed 6 bases at V and 5 bases at J, with 17 bases between. This chain's CDR3 is CASTVGGNRNEKLFF. The CDR3 nucleotides read TGTGCCAGCACCGTGGGGGGGAATCGCAATGAAAAACTGTTTTTT.

This clone is a singleton in its sample. The chain carries TRBV7-4 and TRBJ2-7; D call uncertain. Per the germline V gene, CDR1 is SGHVT and CDR2 is SQSDAQ. CDR3 length: 16 residues. V lost 8 bases, J lost 5 bases, and 25 bases lay in between. The CDR3 here is CASFTPPRRGLDEQYF. Written as DNA, the CDR3 is TGTGCCAGCTTCACTCCCCCTAGGCGAGGTCTCGACGAGCAGTACTTC.